This TCR beta chain was sequenced for a study of cytomegalovirus exposure and HLA in healthy donors. The PCR made use of 60 Vbeta and 13 Jbeta primers. Clones were read by immunoSEQ multiplex PCR, and TCRdb kept only the in-frame ones, dropping some. This table holds some 160,000 clones, 65% to 85% found once. From germline, CDR1 is MDHEN and CDR2 SYDVKM. The CDR3 runs to 14 residues. The V gene end was trimmed by 10 bases and the J gene end by 4 bases; junction bases not matched to a gene: 5. V is TRBV28 and J is TRBJ2-1, with TRBD2 matching over 12 bases. Source material: PBMCs. This clonotype was sampled from a male donor in good health and CMV-seropositive. The CDR3 is CATTTSGSYNEQFF. CDR3 coding DNA: TGTGCCACCACGACTAGCGGGAGTTACAATGAGCAGTTCTTC.